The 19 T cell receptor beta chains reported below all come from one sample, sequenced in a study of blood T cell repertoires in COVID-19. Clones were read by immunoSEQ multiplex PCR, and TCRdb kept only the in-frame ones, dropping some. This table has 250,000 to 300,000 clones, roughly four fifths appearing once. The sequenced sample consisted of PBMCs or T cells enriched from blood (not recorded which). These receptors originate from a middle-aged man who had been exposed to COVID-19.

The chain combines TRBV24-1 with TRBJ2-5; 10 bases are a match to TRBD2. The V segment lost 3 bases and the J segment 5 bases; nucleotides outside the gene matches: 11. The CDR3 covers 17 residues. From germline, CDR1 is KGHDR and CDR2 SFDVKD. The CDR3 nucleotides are TGTGCCACCAGTGATACGACAGGCTATAGCGGGGGGGAGACCCAGTACTTC. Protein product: CATSDTTGYSGGETQYF.

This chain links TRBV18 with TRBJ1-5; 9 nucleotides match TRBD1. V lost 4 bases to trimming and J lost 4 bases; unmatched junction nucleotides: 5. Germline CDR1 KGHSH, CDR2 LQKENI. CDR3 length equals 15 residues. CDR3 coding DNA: TGTGCCAGCTCACTGGGACAGGGAACGAATCAGCCCCAGCATTTT. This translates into CASSLGQGTNQPQHF.

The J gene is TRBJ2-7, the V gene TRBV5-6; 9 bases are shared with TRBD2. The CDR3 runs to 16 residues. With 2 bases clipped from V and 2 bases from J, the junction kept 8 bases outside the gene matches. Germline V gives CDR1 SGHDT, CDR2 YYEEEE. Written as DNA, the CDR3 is TGTGCCAGCAGCTTACTACCGACTAGCGGAACCTACGAGCAGTACTTC. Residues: CASSLLPTSGTYEQYF.

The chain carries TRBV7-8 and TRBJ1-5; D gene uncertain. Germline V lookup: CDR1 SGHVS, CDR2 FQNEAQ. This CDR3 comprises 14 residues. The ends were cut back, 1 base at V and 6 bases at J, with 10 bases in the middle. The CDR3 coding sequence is TGTGCCAGCAGCTTAGAGTCTGTAGCTCAGCCCCAGCATTTT. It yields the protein CASSLESVAQPQHF.

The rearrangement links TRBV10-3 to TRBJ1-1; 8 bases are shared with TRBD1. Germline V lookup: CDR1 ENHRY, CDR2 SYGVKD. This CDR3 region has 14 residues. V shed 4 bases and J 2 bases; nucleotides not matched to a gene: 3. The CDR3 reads CAISGQGFNTEAFF. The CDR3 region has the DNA TGTGCCATCAGTGGACAGGGGTTTAACACTGAAGCTTTCTTT.

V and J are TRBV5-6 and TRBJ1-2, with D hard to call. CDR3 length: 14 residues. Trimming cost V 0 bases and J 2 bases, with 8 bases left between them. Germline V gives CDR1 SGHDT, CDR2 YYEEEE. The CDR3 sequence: CASSLGGNNYGYTF. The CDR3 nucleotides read TGTGCCAGCAGCTTGGGCGGTAACAACTATGGCTACACCTTC.

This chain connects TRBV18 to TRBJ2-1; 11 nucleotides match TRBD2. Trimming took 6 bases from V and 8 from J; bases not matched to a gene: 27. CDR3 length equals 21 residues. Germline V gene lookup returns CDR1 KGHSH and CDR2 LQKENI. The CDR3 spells CASSPKMAGARLAGNADEQFF. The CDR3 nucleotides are TGTGCCAGCTCGCCAAAAATGGCTGGGGCCCGACTAGCGGGAAACGCGGATGAGCAGTTCTTC.

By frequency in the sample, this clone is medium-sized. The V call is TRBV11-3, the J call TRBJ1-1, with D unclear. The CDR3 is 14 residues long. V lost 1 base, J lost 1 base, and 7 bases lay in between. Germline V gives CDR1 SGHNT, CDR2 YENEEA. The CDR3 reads CASSLGRGNTEAFF. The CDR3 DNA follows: TGTGCCAGCAGCTTAGGCCGGGGGAACACTGAAGCTTTCTTT.

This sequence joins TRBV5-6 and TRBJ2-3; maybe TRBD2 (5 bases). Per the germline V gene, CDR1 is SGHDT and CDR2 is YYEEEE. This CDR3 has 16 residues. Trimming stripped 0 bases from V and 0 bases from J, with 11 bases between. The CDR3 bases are TGTGCCAGCAGCTTGGGGCCTAGCCTAAGCACAGATACGCAGTATTTT. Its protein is CASSLGPSLSTDTQYF.

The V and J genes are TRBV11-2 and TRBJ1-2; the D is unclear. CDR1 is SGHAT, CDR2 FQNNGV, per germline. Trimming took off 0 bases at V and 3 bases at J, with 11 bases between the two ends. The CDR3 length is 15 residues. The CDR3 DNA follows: TGTGCCAGCAGCTTAGATCTTACATCTGACTATGGCTACACCTTC. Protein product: CASSLDLTSDYGYTF.

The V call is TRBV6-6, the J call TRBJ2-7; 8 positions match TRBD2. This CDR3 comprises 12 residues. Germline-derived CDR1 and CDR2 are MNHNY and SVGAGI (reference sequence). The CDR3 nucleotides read TGTGCTACGGGGGGGAGCTCCTACGAGCAGTACTTC. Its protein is CATGGSSYEQYF.

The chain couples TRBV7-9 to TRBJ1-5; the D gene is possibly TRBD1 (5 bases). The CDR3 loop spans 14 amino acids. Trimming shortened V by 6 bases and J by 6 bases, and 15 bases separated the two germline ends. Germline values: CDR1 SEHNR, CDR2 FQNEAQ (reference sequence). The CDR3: CASSKDQGLQPQHF. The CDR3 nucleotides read TGTGCCAGCAGTAAAGATCAGGGTCTTCAGCCCCAGCATTTT.

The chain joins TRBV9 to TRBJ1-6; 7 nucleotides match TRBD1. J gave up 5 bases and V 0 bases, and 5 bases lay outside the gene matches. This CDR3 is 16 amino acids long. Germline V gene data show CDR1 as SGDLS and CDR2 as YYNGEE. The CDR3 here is CASSVGGGTDNSPLHF. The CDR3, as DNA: TGTGCCAGCAGCGTAGGAGGGGGGACAGATAATTCACCCCTCCACTTT.

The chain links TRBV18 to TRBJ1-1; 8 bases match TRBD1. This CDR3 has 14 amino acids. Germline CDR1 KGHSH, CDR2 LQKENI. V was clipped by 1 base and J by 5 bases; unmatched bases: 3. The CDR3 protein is CASSPRTGFTEAFF. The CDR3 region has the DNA TGTGCCAGCTCACCACGGACAGGGTTTACTGAAGCTTTCTTT. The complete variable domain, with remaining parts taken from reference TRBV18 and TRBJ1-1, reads NAGVMQNPRHLVRRRGQEARLRCSPMKGHSHVYWYRQLPEEGLKFMVYLQKENIIDESGMPKERFSAEFPKEGPSILRIQQVVRGDSAAYFCASSPRTGFTEAFFGQGTRLTVV.

CDR3 in DNA: TGTGCCACCAGCAGACCGGGACTCAACTACGAGCAGTACTTC. It encodes CATSRPGLNYEQYF. This sequence joins TRBV15 and TRBJ2-7; perhaps TRBD2 as D (6 bases). Germline-derived CDR1 and CDR2 are LNHNV and YYDKDF (reference sequence). The CDR3 runs to 14 residues. The germline V and J ends were trimmed by 2 bases and 3 bases, with 11 bases remaining between them.

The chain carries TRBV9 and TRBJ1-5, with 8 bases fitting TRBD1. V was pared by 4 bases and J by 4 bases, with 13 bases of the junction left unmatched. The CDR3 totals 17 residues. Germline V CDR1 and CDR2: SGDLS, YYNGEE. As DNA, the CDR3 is TGTGCCAGCAGCTCCCCCCCACAGGGGGGACGGAATCAGCCCCAGCATTTT. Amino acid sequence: CASSSPPQGGRNQPQHF.

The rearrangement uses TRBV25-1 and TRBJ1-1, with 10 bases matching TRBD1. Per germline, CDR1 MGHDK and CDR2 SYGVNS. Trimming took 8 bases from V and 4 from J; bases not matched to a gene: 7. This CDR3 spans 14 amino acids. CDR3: CASLETGGTTEAFF. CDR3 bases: TGTGCCAGCCTTGAGACAGGGGGCACCACTGAAGCTTTCTTT.

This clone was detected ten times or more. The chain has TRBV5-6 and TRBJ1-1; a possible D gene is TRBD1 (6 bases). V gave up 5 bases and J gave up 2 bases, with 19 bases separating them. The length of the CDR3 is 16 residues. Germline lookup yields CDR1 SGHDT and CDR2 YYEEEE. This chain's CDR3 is CASSYPTGHPNTEAFF. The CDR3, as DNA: TGTGCCAGCAGTTATCCCACGGGACACCCAAACACTGAAGCTTTCTTT.

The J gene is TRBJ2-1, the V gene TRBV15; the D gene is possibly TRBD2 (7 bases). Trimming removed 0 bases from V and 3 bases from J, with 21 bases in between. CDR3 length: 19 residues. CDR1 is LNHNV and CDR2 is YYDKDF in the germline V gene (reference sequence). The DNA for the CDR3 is TGTGCCACCAGCAGAGATCGGGGGGAACAGGGAAGAAGCTACAATGAGCAGTTCTTC. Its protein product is CATSRDRGEQGRSYNEQFF.